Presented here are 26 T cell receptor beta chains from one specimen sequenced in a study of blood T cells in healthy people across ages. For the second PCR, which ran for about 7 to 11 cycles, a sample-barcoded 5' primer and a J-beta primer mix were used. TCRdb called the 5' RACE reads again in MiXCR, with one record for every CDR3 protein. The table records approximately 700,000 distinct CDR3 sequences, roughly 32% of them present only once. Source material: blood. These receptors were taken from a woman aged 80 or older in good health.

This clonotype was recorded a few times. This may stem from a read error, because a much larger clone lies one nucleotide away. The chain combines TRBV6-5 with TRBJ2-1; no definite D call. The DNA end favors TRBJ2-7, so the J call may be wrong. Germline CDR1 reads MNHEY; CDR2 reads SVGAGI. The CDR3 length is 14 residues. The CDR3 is CASTRLGSLNEQYF. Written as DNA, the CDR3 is TGTGCCAGCACCAGACTGGGGTCCCTCAATGAGCAGTACTTC.

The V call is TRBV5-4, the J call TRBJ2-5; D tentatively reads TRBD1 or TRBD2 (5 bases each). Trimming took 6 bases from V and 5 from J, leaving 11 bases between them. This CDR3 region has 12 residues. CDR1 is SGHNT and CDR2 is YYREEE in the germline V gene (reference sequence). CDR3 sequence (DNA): TGTGCCAGCACCCGGTGGGGGGAGACCCAGTACTTC. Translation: CASTRWGETQYF.

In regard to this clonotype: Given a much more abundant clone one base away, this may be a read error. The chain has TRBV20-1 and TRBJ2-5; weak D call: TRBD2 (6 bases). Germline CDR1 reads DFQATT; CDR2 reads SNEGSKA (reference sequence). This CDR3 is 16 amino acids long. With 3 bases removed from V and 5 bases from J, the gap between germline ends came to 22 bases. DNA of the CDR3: TGCAGTGCTAGTCTCTCGCGAGCGGGTGGAGGGGAGACCCAGTACTTC. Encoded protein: CSASLSRAGGGETQYF.

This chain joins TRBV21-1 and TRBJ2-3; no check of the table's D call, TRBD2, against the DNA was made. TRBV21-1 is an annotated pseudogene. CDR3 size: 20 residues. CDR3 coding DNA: TGTGCCAGCAGCCCGAAGAGACTAGCGGGGGGGCCGATTCCCACAGATACGCAGTATTTT. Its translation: CASSPKRLAGGPIPTDTQYF.

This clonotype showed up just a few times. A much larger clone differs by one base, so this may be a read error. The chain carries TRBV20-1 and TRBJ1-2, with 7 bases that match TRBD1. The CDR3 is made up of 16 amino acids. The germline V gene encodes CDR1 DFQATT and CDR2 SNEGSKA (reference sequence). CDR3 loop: CSARPFDRAPNHGYTF. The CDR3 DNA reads TGCAGTGCTAGACCCTTCGACAGGGCACCTAACCATGGCTACACCTTC.

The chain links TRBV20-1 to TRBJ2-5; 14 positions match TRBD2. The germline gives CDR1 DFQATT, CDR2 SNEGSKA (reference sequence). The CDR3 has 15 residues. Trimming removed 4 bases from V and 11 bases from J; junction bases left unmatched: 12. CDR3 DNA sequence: TGCAGTGCTAAGGGCGGGACTAGCGGGGGTAATGAGCAGTACTTC. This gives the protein CSAKGGTSGGNEQYF.

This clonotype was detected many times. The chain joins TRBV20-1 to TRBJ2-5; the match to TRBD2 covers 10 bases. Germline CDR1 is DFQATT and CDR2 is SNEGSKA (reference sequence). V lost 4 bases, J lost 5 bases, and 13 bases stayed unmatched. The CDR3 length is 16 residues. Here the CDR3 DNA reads TGCAGTGCTAACCCTGCTAGCGGGGGCCTGAGGGAGACCCAGTACTTC. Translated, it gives CSANPASGGLRETQYF.

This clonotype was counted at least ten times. For the CDR3, the DNA is TGTGCCAGCACAAAACGGCTAGCGGACAACAATGAGCAGTTCTTC. Its protein is CASTKRLADNNEQFF. The V call is TRBV4-2, the J call TRBJ2-1, with 7 nucleotides matching TRBD2. The V gene end was trimmed by 7 bases and the J gene end by 5 bases; junction bases not matched to a gene: 11. The CDR3 is 15 amino acids. CDR1 and CDR2 (germline): LGHNA, YNFKEQ.

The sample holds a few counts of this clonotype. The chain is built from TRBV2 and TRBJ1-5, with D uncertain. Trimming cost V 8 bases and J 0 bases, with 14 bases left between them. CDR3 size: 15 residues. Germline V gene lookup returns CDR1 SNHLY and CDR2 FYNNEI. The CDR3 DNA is TGTGCCAGCGAGTTGGACGTAAATAGCAATCAGCCCCAGCATTTT. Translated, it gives CASELDVNSNQPQHF.

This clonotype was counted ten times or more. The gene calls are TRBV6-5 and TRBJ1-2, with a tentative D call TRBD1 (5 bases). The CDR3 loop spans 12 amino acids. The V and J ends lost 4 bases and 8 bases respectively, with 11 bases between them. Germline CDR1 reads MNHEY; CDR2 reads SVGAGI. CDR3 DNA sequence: TGTGCCAGCAGTTCCGGGGGATGGGGCTACACCTTC. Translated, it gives CASSSGGWGYTF.

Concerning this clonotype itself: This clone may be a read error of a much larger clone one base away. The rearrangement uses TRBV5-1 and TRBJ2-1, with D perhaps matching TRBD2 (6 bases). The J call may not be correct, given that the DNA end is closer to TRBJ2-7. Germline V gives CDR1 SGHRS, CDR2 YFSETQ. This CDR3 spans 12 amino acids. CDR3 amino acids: CASSLPRDEQYF. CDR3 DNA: TGCGCCAGCAGCCTACCGCGGGATGAGCAGTACTTC.

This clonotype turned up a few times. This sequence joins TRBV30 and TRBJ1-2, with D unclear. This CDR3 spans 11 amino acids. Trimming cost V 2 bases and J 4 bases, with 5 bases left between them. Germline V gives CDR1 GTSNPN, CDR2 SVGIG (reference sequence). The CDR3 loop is CAWSPSYGYTF. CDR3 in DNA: TGTGCCTGGAGTCCTAGCTATGGCTACACCTTC.

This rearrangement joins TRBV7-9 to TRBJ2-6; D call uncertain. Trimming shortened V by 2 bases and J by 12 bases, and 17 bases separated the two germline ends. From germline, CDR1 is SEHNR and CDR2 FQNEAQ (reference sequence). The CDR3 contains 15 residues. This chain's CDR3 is CASSLTVTKSSVLTF. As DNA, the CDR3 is TGTGCCAGCAGCTTAACGGTGACAAAGAGCAGCGTCCTGACTTTC. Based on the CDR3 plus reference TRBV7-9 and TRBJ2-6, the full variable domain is DTGVSQNPRHKITKRGQNVTFRCDPISEHNRLYWYRQTLGQGPEFLTYFQNEAQLEKSRLLSDRFSAERPKGSFSTLEIQRTEQGDSAMYLCASSLTVTKSSVLTFGAGSRLTVL.

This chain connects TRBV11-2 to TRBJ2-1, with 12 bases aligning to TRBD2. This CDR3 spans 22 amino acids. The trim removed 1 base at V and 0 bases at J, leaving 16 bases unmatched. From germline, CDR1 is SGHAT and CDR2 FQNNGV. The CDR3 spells CASSLGRGLAGTPVRSYNEQFF. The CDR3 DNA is TGTGCCAGCAGCTTAGGCAGAGGACTAGCGGGAACACCAGTGCGCTCCTACAATGAGCAGTTCTTC.

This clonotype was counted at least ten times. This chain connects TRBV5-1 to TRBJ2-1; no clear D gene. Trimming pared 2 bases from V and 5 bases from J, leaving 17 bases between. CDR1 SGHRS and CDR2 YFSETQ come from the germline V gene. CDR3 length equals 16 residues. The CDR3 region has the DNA TGCGCCAGCAGCTTAGTTTGGGCGGCCCGAAACAATGAGCAGTTCTTC. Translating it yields CASSLVWAARNNEQFF.

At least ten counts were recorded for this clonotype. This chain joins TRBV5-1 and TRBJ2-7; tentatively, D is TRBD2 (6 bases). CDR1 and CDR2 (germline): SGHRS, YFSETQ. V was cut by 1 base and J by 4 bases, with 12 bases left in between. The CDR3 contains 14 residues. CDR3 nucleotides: TGCGCCAGCAGCTTGAGCCGACTAGTTTACGAGCAGTACTTC. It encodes CASSLSRLVYEQYF. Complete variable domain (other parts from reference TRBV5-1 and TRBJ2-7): KAGVTQTPRYLIKTRGQQVTLSCSPISGHRSVSWYQQTPGQGLQFLFEYFSETQRNKGNFPGRFSGRQFSNSRSEMNVSTLELGDSALYLCASSLSRLVYEQYFGPGTRLTVT.

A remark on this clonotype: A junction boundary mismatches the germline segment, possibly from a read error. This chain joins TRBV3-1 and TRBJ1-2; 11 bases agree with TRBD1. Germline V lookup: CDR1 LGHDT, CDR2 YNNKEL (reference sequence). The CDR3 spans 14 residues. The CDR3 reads CTSSPQDRGHGYTF. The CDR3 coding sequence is TGTACCAGCAGCCCCCAGGACAGGGGGCATGGCTACACCTTC. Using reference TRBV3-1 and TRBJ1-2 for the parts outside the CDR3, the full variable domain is DTAVSQTPKYLVTQMGNDKSIKCEQNLGHDTMYWYKQDSKKFLKIMFSYNNKELIINETVPNRFSPKSPDKAHLNLHINSLELGDSAVYFCTSSPQDRGHGYTFGSGTRLTVV.

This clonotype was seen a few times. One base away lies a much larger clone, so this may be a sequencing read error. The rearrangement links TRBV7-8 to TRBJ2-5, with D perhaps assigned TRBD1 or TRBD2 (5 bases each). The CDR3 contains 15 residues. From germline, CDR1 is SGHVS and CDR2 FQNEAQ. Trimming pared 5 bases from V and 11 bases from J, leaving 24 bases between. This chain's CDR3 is CASSVKGRLDNEQYF. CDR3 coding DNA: TGTGCCAGCAGCGTTAAGGGACGCCTCGACAATGAGCAGTACTTC.

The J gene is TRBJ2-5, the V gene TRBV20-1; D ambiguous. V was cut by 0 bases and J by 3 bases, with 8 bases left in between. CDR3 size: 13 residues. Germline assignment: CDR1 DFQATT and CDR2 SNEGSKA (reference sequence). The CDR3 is CSARETQKETQYF. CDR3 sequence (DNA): TGCAGTGCTAGAGAAACTCAAAAAGAGACCCAGTACTTC.

The CDR3 nucleotides are TGTGCCAGCACCGTATTCTCAACTAATGAAAAACTGTTTTTT. Translating gives CASTVFSTNEKLFF. This rearrangement joins TRBV6-6 to TRBJ1-4; D ambiguous. CDR3 length: 14 amino acids. Per the germline V gene, CDR1 is MNHNY and CDR2 is SVGAGI (reference sequence). Trimming took off 7 bases at V and 0 bases at J, with 9 bases between the two ends.

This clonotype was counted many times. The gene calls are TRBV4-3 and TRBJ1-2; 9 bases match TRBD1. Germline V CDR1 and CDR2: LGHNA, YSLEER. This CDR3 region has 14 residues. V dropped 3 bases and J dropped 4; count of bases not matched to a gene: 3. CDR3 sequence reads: CASSQRGQGYGYTF. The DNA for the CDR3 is TGCGCCAGCAGCCAGAGGGGACAGGGCTATGGCTACACCTTC.

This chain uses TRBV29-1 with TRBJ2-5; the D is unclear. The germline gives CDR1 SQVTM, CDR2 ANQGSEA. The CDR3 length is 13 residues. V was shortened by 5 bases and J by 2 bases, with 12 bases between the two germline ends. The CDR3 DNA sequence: TGCAGCGTTTCTCACAGTATTCAAGAGACCCAGTACTTC. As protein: CSVSHSIQETQYF. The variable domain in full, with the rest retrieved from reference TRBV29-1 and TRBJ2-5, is SAVISQKPSRDICQRGTSLTIQCQVDSQVTMMFWYRQQPGQSLTLIATANQGSEATYESGFVIDKFPISRPNLTFSTLTVSNMSPEDSSIYLCSVSHSIQETQYFGPGTRLLVL.

The CDR3 reads CASSLQGASGNTIYF. CDR3 nucleotide sequence: TGTGCCAGCAGCTTACAGGGGGCCTCTGGAAACACCATATATTTT. This chain joins TRBV11-2 and TRBJ1-3; TRBD1 agrees at 8 bases. The V segment lost 2 bases and the J segment 0 bases; nucleotides outside the gene matches: 0. This CDR3 has 15 amino acids. Germline lookup yields CDR1 SGHAT and CDR2 FQNNGV.

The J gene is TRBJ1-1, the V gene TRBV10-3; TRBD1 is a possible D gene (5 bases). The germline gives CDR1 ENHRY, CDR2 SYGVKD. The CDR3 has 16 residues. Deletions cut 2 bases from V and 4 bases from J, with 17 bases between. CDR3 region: CAISEGHRGIGTEAFF. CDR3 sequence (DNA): TGTGCCATCAGTGAGGGACACCGGGGTATCGGCACTGAAGCTTTCTTT.

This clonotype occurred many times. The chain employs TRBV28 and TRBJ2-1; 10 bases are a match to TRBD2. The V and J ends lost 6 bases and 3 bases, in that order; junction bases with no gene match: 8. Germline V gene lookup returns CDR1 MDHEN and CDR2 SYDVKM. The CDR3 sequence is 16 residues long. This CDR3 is CASSPAAGGIYNEQFF. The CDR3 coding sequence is TGTGCCAGCAGCCCCGCAGCGGGGGGGATCTACAATGAGCAGTTCTTC.

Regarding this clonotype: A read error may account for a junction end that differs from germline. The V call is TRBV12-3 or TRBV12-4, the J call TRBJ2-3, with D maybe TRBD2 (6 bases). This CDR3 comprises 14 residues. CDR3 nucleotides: TGTGCCAGCAGTGATTCCGGGAGCGCAGATATGCAGTATTTT. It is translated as CASSDSGSADMQYF.